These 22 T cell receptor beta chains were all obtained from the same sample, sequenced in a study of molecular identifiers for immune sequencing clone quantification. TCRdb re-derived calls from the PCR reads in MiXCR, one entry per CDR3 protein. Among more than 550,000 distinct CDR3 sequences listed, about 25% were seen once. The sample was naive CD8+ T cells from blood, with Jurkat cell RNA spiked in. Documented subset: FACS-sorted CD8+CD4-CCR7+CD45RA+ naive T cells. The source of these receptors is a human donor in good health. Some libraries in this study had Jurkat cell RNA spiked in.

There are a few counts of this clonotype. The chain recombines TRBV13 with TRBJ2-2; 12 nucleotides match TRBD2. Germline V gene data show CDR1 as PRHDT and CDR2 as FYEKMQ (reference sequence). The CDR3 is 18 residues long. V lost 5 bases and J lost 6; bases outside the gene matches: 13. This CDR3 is CASSAWTSGESPAGELFF. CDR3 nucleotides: TGTGCCAGCAGCGCTTGGACTAGCGGGGAATCTCCCGCCGGGGAGCTGTTTTTT.

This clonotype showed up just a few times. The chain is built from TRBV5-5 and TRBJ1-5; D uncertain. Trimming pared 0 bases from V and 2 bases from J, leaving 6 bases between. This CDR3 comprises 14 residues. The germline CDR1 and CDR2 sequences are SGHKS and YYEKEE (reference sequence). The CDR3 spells CASSLVQGNQPQHF. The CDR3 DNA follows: TGTGCCAGCAGCTTGGTGCAGGGCAATCAGCCCCAGCATTTT.

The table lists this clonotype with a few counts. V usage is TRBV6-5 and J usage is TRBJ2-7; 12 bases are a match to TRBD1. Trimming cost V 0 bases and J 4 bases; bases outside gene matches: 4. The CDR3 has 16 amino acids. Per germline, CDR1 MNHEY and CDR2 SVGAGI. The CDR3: CASSYSTGQGAYEQYF. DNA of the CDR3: TGTGCCAGCAGTTACTCGACGGGACAGGGGGCTTACGAGCAGTACTTC.

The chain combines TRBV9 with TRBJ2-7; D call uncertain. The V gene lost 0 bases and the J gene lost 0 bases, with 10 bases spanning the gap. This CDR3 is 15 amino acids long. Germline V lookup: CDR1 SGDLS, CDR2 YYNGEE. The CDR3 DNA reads TGTGCCAGCAGCGTAGATGGGTCCGGCTCCTACGAGCAGTACTTC. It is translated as CASSVDGSGSYEQYF.

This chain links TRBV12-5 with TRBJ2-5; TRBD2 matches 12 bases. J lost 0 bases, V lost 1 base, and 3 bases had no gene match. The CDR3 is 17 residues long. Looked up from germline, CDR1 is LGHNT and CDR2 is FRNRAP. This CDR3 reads CASGLGLAGENQETQYF. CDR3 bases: TGTGCTAGTGGTTTGGGACTAGCGGGGGAGAACCAAGAGACCCAGTACTTC.

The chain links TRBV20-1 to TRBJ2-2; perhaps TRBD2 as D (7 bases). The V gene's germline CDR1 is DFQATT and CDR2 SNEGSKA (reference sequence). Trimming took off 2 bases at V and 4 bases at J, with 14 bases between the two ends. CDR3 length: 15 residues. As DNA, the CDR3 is TGCAGTGCTAGATCTGGGGGGGCTGGCACCGGGGAGCTGTTTTTT. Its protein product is CSARSGGAGTGELFF.

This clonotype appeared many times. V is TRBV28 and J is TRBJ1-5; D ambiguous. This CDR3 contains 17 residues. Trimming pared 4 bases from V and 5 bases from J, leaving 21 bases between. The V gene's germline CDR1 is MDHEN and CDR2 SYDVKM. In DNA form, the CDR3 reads TGTGCCAGCAGTTCCCCCCGTCGCGAAGGGTTGCATCAGCCCCAGCATTTT. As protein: CASSSPRREGLHQPQHF.

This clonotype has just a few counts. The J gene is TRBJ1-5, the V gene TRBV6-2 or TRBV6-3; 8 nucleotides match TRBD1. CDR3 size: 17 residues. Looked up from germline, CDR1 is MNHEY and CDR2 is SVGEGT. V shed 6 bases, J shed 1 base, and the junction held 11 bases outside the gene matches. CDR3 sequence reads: CASRLGPGGISNQPQHF. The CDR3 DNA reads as TGTGCCAGCAGGCTAGGACCAGGGGGCATCAGCAATCAGCCCCAGCATTTT.

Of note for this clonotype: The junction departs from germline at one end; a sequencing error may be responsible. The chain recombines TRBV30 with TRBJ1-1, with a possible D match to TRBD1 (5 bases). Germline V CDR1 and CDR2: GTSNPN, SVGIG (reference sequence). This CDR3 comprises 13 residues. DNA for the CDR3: TGTGCCTGGACCGAGGCGGGACGGTCAGAAGTTTTCTTT. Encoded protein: CAWTEAGRSEVFF.

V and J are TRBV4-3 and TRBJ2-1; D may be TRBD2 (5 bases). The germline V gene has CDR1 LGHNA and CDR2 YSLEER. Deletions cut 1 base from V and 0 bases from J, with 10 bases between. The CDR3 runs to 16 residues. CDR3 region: CASSQGSSTSYNEQFF. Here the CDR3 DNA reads TGCGCCAGCAGCCAAGGGTCTAGCACCTCCTACAATGAGCAGTTCTTC.

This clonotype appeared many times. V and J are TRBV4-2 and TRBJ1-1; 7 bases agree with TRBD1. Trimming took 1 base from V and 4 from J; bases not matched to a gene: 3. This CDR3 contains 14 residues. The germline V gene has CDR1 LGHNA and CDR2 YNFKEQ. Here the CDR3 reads CASSQVPGGTEAFF. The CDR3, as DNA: TGTGCCAGCAGCCAAGTTCCAGGGGGCACTGAAGCTTTCTTT.

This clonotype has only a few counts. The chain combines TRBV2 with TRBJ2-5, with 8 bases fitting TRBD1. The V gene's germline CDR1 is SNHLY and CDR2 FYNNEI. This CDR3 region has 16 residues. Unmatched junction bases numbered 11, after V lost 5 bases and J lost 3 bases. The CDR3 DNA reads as TGTGCCAGCAGTAGACCTTGGACAGGGTCGGAAGAGACCCAGTACTTC. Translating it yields CASSRPWTGSEETQYF.

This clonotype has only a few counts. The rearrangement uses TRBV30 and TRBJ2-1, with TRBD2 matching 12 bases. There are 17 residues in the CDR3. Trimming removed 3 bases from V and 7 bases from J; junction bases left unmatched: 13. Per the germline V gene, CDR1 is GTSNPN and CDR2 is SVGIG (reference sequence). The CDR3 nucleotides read TGTGCCTGGAGGGGTCTAGCGGGAGGGCACAGCGTGAATGAGCAGTTCTTC. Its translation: CAWRGLAGGHSVNEQFF.

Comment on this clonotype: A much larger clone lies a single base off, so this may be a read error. CDR3 DNA: TGTGCCAATAGTATTGGGGACACCCACTACGAGCAGTACTTC. Amino acid sequence: CANSIGDTHYEQYF. This chain connects TRBV19 to TRBJ2-7; maybe TRBD1 (6 bases). Germline V gives CDR1 LNHDA, CDR2 SQIVND (reference sequence). This CDR3 has 14 residues. Full variable domain (outside the CDR3, taken from reference TRBV19 and TRBJ2-7): DGGITQSPKYLFRKEGQNVTLSCEQNLNHDAMYWYRQDPGQGLRLIYYSQIVNDFQKGDIAEGYSVSREKKESFPLTVTSAQKNPTAFYLCANSIGDTHYEQYFGPGTRLTVT.

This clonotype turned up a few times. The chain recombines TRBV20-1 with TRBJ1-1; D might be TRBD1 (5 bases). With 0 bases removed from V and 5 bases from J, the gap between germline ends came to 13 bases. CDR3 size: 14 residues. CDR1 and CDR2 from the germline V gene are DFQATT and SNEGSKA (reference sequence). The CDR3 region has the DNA TGCAGTGCTAGAGATTCCCCAGGGAGGACTGAAGCTTTCTTT. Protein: CSARDSPGRTEAFF.

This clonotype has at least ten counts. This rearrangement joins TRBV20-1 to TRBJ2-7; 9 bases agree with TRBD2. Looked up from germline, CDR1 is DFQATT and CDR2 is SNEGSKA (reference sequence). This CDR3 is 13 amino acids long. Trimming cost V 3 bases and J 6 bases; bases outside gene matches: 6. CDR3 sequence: CSARVSGSGEQYF. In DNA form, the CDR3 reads TGCAGTGCTAGGGTTAGCGGGAGCGGCGAGCAGTACTTC.

This CDR3 is CACTWGLESNQPQHF. CDR3 in DNA: TGTGCCTGTACCTGGGGGCTGGAGAGCAATCAGCCCCAGCATTTT. The rearrangement links TRBV19 to TRBJ1-5; TRBD1 is a possible D gene (6 bases). Germline loops: CDR1 LNHDA, CDR2 SQIVND (reference sequence). Trimming took off 11 bases at V and 1 base at J, with 18 bases between the two ends. CDR3 length equals 15 residues.

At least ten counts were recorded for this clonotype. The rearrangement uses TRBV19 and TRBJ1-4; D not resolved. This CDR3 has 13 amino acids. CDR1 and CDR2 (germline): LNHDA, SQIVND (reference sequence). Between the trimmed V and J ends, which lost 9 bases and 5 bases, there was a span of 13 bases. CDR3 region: CASYSGPNEKLFF. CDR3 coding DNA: TGTGCCAGCTACTCCGGTCCCAATGAAAAACTGTTTTTT.

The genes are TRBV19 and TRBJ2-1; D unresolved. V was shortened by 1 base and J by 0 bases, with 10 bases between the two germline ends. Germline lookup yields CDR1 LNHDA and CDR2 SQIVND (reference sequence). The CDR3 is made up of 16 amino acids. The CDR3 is CASSIGPARSYNEQFF. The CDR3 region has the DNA TGTGCCAGTAGTATAGGACCGGCGCGCTCCTACAATGAGCAGTTCTTC.

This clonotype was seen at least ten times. The CDR3 nucleotides read TGTGCCAGCAGCGGAGGGGACGAGCAGTACTTC. Residues: CASSGGDEQYF. The rearrangement links TRBV9 to TRBJ2-7, with D perhaps TRBD1 or TRBD2 (5 bases each). Germline values: CDR1 SGDLS, CDR2 YYNGEE. Trimming left V 3 bases short and J 5 bases short, with 6 bases between. This CDR3 comprises 11 residues.

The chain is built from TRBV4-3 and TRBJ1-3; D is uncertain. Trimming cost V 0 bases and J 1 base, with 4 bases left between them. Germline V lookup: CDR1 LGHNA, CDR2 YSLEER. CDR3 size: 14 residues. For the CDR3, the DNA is TGCGCCAGCAGCCAAGATTGGTCTGGAAACACCATATATTTT. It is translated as CASSQDWSGNTIYF.

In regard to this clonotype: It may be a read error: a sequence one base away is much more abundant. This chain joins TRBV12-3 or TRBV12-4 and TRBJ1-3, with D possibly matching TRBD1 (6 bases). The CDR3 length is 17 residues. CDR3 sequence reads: CASSFTPGQRSGNAIYF. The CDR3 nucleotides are TGTGCCAGCAGCTTTACACCCGGACAGCGCTCTGGAAACGCCATATATTTT.